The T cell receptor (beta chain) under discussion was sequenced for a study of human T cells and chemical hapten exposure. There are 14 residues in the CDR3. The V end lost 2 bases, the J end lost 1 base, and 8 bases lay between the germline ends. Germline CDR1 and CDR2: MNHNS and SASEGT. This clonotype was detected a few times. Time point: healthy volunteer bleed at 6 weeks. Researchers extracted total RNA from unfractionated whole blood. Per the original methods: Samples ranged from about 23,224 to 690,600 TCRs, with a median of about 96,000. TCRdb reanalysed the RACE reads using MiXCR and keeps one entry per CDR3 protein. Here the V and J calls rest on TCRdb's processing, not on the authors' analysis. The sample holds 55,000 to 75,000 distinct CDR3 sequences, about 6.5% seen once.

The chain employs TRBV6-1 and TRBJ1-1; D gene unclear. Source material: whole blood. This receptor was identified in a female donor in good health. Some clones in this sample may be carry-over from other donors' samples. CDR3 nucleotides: TGTGCCAGCAGTGAACAGATCCCGAACACTGAAGCTTTCTTT. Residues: CASSEQIPNTEAFF.